This entry concerns a single T cell receptor beta chain. Its specificity is not known. The sample belongs to a study of shared clonotypes between healthy human individuals. Trimming pared 7 bases from V and 3 bases from J, leaving 7 bases between. Looked up from germline, CDR1 is SNHLY and CDR2 is FYNNEI. There are 12 residues in the CDR3. Overall study results and limits: Between a few donors, naive CD4 clonotypes were shared at a level of approximately 5%.

Repertoires were generated with immunoSEQ multiplex PCR, while TCRdb's copy carries only in-frame clones and drops some. The sample records 2,500,000 or so clones, 93% being singletons. Sequencing was performed on naive CD4+ T cells from PBMCs. The subset: CD45RA+ positively selected. The chain combines TRBV2 with TRBJ1-5; D is possibly TRBD1 (6 bases). The source of this sequence is a man younger than 35 in good health. Some clones in this sample may be carry-over from other donors' samples. The CDR3 sequence is CASNRDNQPQHF. The CDR3 nucleotides read TGTGCCAGCAACAGGGACAATCAGCCCCAGCATTTT.